This TCR beta chain was captured in a study of cytomegalovirus exposure and HLA in healthy donors. The V end lost 7 bases, the J end lost 1 base, and 10 bases lay between the germline ends. The germline gives CDR1 MNHNS, CDR2 SASEGT. CDR3 size: 14 residues. Some clones are missing from TCRdb's copy, which holds only in-frame ones; the method was immunoSEQ multiplex PCR. Among around 130,000 clones listed, about 83% were seen once. The rearrangement joins TRBV6-1 to TRBJ1-4; TRBD1 is a possible D gene (5 bases). The sequence was obtained from a woman aged 25 to 39 in good health and CMV-seronegative. The sequenced sample consisted of PBMCs. In DNA form, the CDR3 reads TGTGCCAGCACTATAGACAGAACTAATGAAAAACTGTTTTTT. Residues: CASTIDRTNEKLFF.